This T cell receptor (beta chain) is from a study of technical replicates of blood from a handful of donors. Germline V CDR1 and CDR2: MRHNA, SNTAGT. V trimming: 0 bases; J trimming: 8 bases; junction bases outside the gene matches: 11. This CDR3 contains 17 residues. This table comes from immunoSEQ multiplex PCR, and its TCRdb copy is limited to in-frame clones, with some not included. The repertoire holds under 15,000 clones, with 70% to 80% as singletons. The receptor comes from a human donor in good health. This sequence joins TRBV6-4 and TRBJ2-1; TRBD2 agrees at 9 bases. Sequencing was done on a sample of PBMCs. The CDR3 coding sequence is TGTGCCAGCAGTGACTCGTTTATAGCGGGAGTTGACGATGAGCAGTTCTTC. Its translation is CASSDSFIAGVDDEQFF.